The clone carrying this T cell receptor beta chain has a single count. Its antigen remains unidentified. Vbeta (60) and Jbeta (13) primers were used in the PCR. Produced via immunoSEQ multiplex PCR; TCRdb's table is partial and in-frame only. The sample consists of approximately 160,000 clones, roughly 80% of them appearing once. This entry belongs to a study of cytomegalovirus exposure and HLA in healthy donors. Broader study findings: Some public TCRs appeared in many individuals, while most sequences were rare. An ancestry cluster, one associated with Asian ancestry, reportedly showed fewer N-insertions than the approximately 650-donor mean in a later analysis.

Germline V gene data show CDR1 as SGHAT and CDR2 as FQDESV (reference sequence). This CDR3 contains 15 residues. V gave up 3 bases and J gave up 6 bases, with 15 bases separating them. This chain joins TRBV11-1 and TRBJ2-4, with D possibly matching TRBD1 (6 bases). This clonotype was sampled from a man in his forties or fifties in good health and CMV-seropositive. Sequenced material: PBMCs. The CDR3 coding sequence is TGTGCCAGCAGCTTTACTCCCCGACAGGCAAACATTCAGTACTTC. Translating it yields CASSFTPRQANIQYF.